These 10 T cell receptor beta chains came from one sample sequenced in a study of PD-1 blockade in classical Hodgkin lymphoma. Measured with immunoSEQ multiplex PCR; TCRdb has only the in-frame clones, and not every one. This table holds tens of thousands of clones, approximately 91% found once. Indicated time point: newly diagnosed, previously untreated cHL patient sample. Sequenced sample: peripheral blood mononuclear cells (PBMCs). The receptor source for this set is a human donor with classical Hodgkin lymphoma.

The CDR3 region has the DNA TGTGCCACCGGGAGGGGGCGGGAGGCTTGGGAGACCCAGTACTTC. This translates into CATGRGREAWETQYF. V usage is TRBV15 and J usage is TRBJ2-5; tentatively, D is TRBD2 (8 bases). The germline CDR1 and CDR2 sequences are LNHNV and YYDKDF (reference sequence). V was trimmed by 8 bases and J by 5 bases, leaving 21 bases between them. The CDR3 loop spans 15 amino acids.

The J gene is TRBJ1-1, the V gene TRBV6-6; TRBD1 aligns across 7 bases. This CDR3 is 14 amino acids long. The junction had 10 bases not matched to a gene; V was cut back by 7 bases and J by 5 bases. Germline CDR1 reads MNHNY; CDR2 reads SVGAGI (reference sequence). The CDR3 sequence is CASMRWDRSTEAFF. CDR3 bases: TGTGCCAGCATGCGGTGGGACAGAAGTACTGAAGCTTTCTTT.

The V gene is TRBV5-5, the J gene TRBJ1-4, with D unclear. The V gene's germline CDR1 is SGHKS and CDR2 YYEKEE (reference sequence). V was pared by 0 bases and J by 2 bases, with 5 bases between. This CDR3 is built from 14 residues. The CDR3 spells CASSLVGTNEKLFF. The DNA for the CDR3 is TGTGCCAGCAGCTTGGTGGGCACTAATGAAAAACTGTTTTTT. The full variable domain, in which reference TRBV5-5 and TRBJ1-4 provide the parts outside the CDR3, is DAGVTQSPTHLIKTRGQQVTLRCSPISGHKSVSWYQQVLGQGPQFIFQYYEKEERGRGNFPDRFSARQFPNYSSELNVNALLLGDSALYLCASSLVGTNEKLFFGSGTQLSVL.

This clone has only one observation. CDR3 region: CASSLEAGPEAFF. DNA for the CDR3: TGCGCCAGCAGCTTGGAGGCAGGGCCTGAAGCTTTCTTT. The chain employs TRBV5-1 and TRBJ1-1, with D perhaps TRBD1 (5 bases). This CDR3 comprises 13 residues. The germline V gene encodes CDR1 SGHRS and CDR2 YFSETQ. V gave up 0 bases and J gave up 6 bases, with 9 bases separating them. Supplemented by reference TRBV5-1 and TRBJ1-1, the full variable domain reads KAGVTQTPRYLIKTRGQQVTLSCSPISGHRSVSWYQQTPGQGLQFLFEYFSETQRNKGNFPGRFSGRQFSNSRSEMNVSTLELGDSALYLCASSLEAGPEAFFGQGTRLTVV.

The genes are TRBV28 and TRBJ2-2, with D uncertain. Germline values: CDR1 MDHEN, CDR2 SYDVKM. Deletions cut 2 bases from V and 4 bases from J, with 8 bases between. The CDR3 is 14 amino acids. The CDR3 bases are TGTGCCAGCAGTTTAGGTTATACCACCGGGGAGCTGTTTTTT. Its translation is CASSLGYTTGELFF.

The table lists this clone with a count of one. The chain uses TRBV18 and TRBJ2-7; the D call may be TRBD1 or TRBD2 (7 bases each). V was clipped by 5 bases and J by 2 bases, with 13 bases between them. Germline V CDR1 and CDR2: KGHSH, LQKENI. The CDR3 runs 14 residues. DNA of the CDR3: TGTGCCAGCTCAGGGGACAGCGGGACCTACGAGCAGTACTTC. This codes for CASSGDSGTYEQYF.

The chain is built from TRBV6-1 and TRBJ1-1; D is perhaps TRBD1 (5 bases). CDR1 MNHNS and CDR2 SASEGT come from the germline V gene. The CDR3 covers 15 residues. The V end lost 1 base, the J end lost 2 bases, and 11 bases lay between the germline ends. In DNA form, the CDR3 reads TGTGCCAGCAGTGAAGATGGCAGGGCAAACACTGAAGCTTTCTTT. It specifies CASSEDGRANTEAFF.

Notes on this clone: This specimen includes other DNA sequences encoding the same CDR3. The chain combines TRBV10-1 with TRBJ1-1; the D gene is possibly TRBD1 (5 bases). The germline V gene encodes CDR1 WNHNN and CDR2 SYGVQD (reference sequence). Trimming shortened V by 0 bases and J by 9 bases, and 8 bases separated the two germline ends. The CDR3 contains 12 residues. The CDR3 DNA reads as TGCGCCAGCAGTGAGTCGGAGGGGAAAGCTTTCTTT. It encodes CASSESEGKAFF.

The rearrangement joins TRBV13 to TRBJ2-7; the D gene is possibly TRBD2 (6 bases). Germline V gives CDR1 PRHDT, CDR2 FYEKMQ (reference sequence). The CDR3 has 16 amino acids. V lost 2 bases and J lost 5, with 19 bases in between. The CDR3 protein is CASSLRLRAGGNEQYF. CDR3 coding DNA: TGTGCCAGCAGCTTACGGCTAAGGGCTGGGGGGAACGAGCAGTACTTC.

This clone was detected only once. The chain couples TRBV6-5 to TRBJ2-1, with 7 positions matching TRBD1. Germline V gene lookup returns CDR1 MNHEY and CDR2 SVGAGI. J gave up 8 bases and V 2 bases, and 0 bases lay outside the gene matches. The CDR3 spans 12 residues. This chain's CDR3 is CASSYGTDEQFF. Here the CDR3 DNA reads TGTGCCAGCAGTTACGGGACAGATGAGCAGTTCTTC.